This T cell receptor (beta chain) emerged from a study of cytomegalovirus exposure and HLA in healthy donors. In the case of this clone: Its antigen remains unknown.

General study points: At a 0.05 false discovery rate, a later analysis found over 15,000 TCR beta sequences to be associated with HLA alleles. A prior analysis recorded that most TCR beta V segments were productive about 90% or about 30% of the time.

PCR primers comprised 60 Vbeta and 13 Jbeta primers. Data came from immunoSEQ multiplex PCR; TCRdb stores just in-frame clones and leaves some out. The sample lists roughly 90,000 clones, around 77% seen once, with 7.3% in the top ten. This TCR was recovered from a man between 25 and 39 years old in good health and CMV-seronegative. The sample comprised PBMCs.

The CDR3 here is CAISESRGEETQYF. The CDR3 nucleotides read TGTGCCATCAGTGAGTCTAGGGGTGAAGAGACCCAGTACTTC. The chain uses TRBV10-3 and TRBJ2-5; D might be TRBD1 (5 bases). The CDR3 consists of 14 residues. The V gene's germline CDR1 is ENHRY and CDR2 SYGVKD. V shed 0 bases and J shed 3 bases, with 8 bases lying between them.